Detailed here is one T cell receptor beta chain. This record belongs to a study of blood T cells in healthy people across ages. Unmatched junction bases numbered 7, after V lost 4 bases and J lost 5 bases. Germline CDR1 and CDR2: SQVTM and ANQGSEA. CDR3 length: 13 residues. The use of a sample-barcoded 5' primer and a J-beta primer mix characterized a second PCR of about 6 to 11 cycles. TCRdb reprocessed the 5' RACE reads via MiXCR and lists one record per CDR3 protein. The table shows roughly 1,100,000 distinct CDR3 sequences, with under 30% occurring only once. The sample was also reused in another study, on T cells of mothers and their children.

Sequenced sample: blood. This receptor was identified in a girl under 10 years old in good health. J is TRBJ2-7 and V is TRBV29-1; 8 bases are a match to TRBD1. The CDR3 DNA is TGCAGCGTTGGAGGGACAGGTTATAACGAGCAGTACTTC. Amino acid sequence: CSVGGTGYNEQYF.